These 11 T cell receptor beta chains share one sample of origin, sequenced in a study of naive and memory T cell subsets. Two oligonucleotides, mixed equimolar, formed the beta constant-region primer covering TRBC1 and TRBC2. TCRdb used MiXCR to reprocess the UMI-ligation and nested PCR reads, holding one entry per CDR3 protein. The table includes tens of thousands of distinct CDR3 sequences, over 10% detected once. Material for sequencing was central memory CD4+ T cells from blood. These receptors all come from a human donor in good health.

This clonotype was seen repeatedly, ten times or more. One end of the junction fails to match germline, which may point to a read error. The rearrangement joins TRBV25-1 to TRBJ2-7, with D perhaps being TRBD1 or TRBD2 (6 bases each). CDR1 and CDR2 from the germline V gene are MGHDK and SYGVNS. There are 16 residues in the CDR3. The CDR3 reads CASSESGTGTSYEQYF. CDR3 coding DNA: TGTGCCAGCAGCGAATCGGGCACAGGGACTTCCTACGAGCAGTACTTC.

This clonotype came up many times. The chain couples TRBV7-7 to TRBJ2-1; 13 bases agree with TRBD2. CDR3 length equals 14 residues. Germline V gene lookup returns CDR1 SSHAT and CDR2 FNYEAQ (reference sequence). Trimming took 1 base from V and 13 from J; bases not matched to a gene: 4. The CDR3 is CASSLVGTSGAQFF. CDR3 bases: TGTGCCAGCAGCTTAGTAGGGACTAGCGGGGCCCAGTTCTTC.

The chain recombines TRBV29-1 with TRBJ1-1; 9 nucleotides align to TRBD1. CDR3 length: 14 amino acids. The germline gives CDR1 SQVTM, CDR2 ANQGSEA. The ends lost 5 bases at V and 5 bases at J; junction bases unmatched: 9. The CDR3 sequence is CSVSPRGQGTEAFF. The CDR3 region has the DNA TGCAGCGTTTCACCCCGTGGACAGGGGACTGAAGCTTTCTTT.

CDR3 sequence (DNA): TGCGCCAGCAGCCAAAGTCACAGTGGTGTGTATGGCTACACCTTC. Translation gives CASSQSHSGVYGYTF. The chain recombines TRBV4-3 with TRBJ1-2; D gene unclear. The germline V gene has CDR1 LGHNA and CDR2 YSLEER. This CDR3 region has 15 residues. V lost 2 bases and J 5 bases, leaving 15 bases between the germline ends.

The rearrangement uses TRBV20-1 and TRBJ1-6; no firm D call. Germline assignment: CDR1 DFQATT and CDR2 SNEGSKA (reference sequence). Trimming cost V 3 bases and J 0 bases, with 6 bases left between them. CDR3 length: 14 residues. CDR3 region: CSASVSSYNSPLHF. For the CDR3, the DNA is TGCAGTGCTAGTGTGAGCTCCTATAATTCACCCCTCCACTTT.

Ten or more counts support this clonotype. V and J are TRBV7-7 and TRBJ2-1, with no clear D. The CDR3 totals 15 residues. The V end was cut by 1 base, the J end by 2 bases, with 9 bases between. Germline V lookup: CDR1 SSHAT, CDR2 FNYEAQ (reference sequence). CDR3 DNA sequence: TGTGCCAGCAGCTTAGAAGCCTCCCCCTACAATGAGCAGTTCTTC. Its protein is CASSLEASPYNEQFF.

The sample holds many counts of this clonotype. The rearrangement joins TRBV11-2 to TRBJ2-3, with 7 bases identical to TRBD1. Unmatched junction bases numbered 5, after V lost 4 bases and J lost 4 bases. CDR1 is SGHAT and CDR2 is FQNNGV in the germline V gene. CDR3 length: 14 residues. CDR3 nucleotides: TGTGCCAGCAGCTCAAGACAGGGTGCAGATACGCAGTATTTT. Translated: CASSSRQGADTQYF.

Ten or more counts support this clonotype. The chain employs TRBV9 and TRBJ2-7; 10 nucleotides agree with TRBD1. CDR3 length: 15 amino acids. Germline V gene data show CDR1 as SGDLS and CDR2 as YYNGEE. V gave up 4 bases and J gave up 2 bases; unmatched junction bases: 6. CDR3 nucleotides: TGTGCCAGCAGCTCACGACAGGGGGCGGCCTACGAGCAGTACTTC. Translation: CASSSRQGAAYEQYF.

The count of this clonotype is one. This chain connects TRBV20-1 to TRBJ2-4, with a weak D call TRBD1 (6 bases). V was pared by 6 bases and J by 16 bases, with 19 bases between. This CDR3 has 11 amino acids. Per germline, CDR1 DFQATT and CDR2 SNEGSKA (reference sequence). The CDR3 is CSAPTGTTLYF. As DNA, the CDR3 is TGCAGTGCCCCGACGGGGACAACCCTATACTTC.

This clonotype was observed a handful of times. The V gene is TRBV7-2, the J gene TRBJ2-2; no clear D gene. In germline, CDR1 is SGHTA, CDR2 FQGNSA. V was cut by 1 base and J by 3 bases, with 6 bases left in between. CDR3 length equals 14 residues. CDR3 DNA sequence: TGTGCCAGCAGCTTAGGAACCCACACCGGGGAGCTGTTTTTT. This gives the protein CASSLGTHTGELFF.

This clonotype was found a few times. The V call is TRBV28, the J call TRBJ2-7; D might be TRBD1 (5 bases). V was cut by 4 bases and J by 0 bases, with 13 bases left in between. The CDR3 sequence is 15 residues long. Germline V gene lookup returns CDR1 MDHEN and CDR2 SYDVKM. This CDR3 reads CASSYWTRSSYEQYF. The CDR3, as DNA: TGTGCCAGCAGTTACTGGACAAGGAGCTCCTACGAGCAGTACTTC. The variable domain in full, with the rest retrieved from reference TRBV28 and TRBJ2-7, is DVKVTQSSRYLVKRTGEKVFLECVQDMDHENMFWYRQDPGLGLRLIYFSYDVKMKEKGDIPEGYSVSREKKERFSLILESASTNQTSMYLCASSYWTRSSYEQYFGPGTRLTVT.